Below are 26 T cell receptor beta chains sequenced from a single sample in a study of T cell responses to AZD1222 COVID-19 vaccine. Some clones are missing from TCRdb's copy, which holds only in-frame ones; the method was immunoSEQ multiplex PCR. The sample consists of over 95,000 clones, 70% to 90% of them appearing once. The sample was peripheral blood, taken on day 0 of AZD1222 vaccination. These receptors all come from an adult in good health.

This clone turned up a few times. The chain's CDR3 is CASRQNLLETQYF. CDR3 in DNA: TGTGCCAGCAGACAAAACCTGTTAGAGACCCAGTACTTC. The chain recombines TRBV7-2 with TRBJ2-5; D uncertain. Per germline, CDR1 SGHTA and CDR2 FQGNSA. The V and J ends lost 6 bases and 4 bases respectively, with 12 bases between them. This CDR3 spans 13 amino acids.

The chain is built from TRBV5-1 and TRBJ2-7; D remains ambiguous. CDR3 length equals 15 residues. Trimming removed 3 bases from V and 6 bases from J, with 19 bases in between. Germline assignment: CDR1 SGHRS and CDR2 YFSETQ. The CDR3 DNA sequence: TGCGCCAGCAGCTCGGACGGGTTAGGATCGCGCGAGCAGTACTTC. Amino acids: CASSSDGLGSREQYF.

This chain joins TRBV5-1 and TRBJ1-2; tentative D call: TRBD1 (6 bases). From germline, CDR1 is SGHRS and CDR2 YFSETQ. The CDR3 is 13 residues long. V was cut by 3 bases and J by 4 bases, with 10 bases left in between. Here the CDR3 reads CASSSQGSYGYTF. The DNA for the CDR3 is TGCGCCAGCAGCTCACAGGGATCCTATGGCTACACCTTC.

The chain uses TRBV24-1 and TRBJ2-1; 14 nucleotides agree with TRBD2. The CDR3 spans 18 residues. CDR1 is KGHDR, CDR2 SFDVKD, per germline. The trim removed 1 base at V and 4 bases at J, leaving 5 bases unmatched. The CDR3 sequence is CATSDFGLAGGKYNEQFF. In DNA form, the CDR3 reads TGTGCCACCAGTGATTTTGGACTAGCGGGAGGTAAATACAATGAGCAGTTCTTC.

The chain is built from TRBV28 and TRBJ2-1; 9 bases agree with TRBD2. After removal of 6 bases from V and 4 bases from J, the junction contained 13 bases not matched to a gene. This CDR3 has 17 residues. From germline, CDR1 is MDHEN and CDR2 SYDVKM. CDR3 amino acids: CASRTGGSGSSYNEQFF. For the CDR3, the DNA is TGTGCCAGCAGAACTGGGGGTAGCGGGAGTTCGTACAATGAGCAGTTCTTC.

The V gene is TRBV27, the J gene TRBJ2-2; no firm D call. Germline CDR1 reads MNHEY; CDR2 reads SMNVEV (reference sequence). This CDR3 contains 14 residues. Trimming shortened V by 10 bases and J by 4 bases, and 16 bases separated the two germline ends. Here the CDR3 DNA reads TGTGCCACCAAGGGCCCTATATCCACCGGGGAGCTGTTTTTT. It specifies CATKGPISTGELFF.

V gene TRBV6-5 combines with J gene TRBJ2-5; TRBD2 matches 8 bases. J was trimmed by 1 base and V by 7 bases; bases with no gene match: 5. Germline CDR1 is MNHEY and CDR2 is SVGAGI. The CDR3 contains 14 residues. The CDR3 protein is CASTLSGAQETQYF. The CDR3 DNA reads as TGTGCCAGCACACTTAGCGGGGCCCAAGAGACCCAGTACTTC.

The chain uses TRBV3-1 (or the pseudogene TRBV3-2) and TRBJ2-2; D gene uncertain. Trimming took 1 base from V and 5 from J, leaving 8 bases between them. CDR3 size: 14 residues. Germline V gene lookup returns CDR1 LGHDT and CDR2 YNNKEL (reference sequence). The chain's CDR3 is CASSQVAGTGELFF. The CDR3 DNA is TGTGCCAGCAGCCAAGTAGCCGGAACCGGGGAGCTGTTTTTT.

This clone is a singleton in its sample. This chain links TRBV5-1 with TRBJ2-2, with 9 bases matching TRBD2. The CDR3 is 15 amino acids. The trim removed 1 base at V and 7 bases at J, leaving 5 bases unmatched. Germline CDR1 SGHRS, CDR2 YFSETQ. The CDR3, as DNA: TGCGCCAGCAGCTTGACTAGCGGGTCGGTCGGGGAGCTGTTTTTT. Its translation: CASSLTSGSVGELFF.

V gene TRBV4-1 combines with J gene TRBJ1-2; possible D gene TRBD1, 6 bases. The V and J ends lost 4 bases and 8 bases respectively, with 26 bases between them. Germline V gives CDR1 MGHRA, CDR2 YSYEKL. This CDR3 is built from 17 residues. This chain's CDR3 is CASSPGGGGTGAMGYTF. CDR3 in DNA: TGCGCCAGCAGCCCCGGTGGGGGCGGGACTGGGGCTATGGGCTACACCTTC.

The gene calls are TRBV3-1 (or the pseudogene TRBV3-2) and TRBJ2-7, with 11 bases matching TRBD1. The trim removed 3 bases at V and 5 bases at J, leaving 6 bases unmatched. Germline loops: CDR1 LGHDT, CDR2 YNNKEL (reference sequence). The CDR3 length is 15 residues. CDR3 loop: CASSHPGQGVHEQYF. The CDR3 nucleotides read TGTGCCAGCAGCCACCCGGGACAGGGGGTCCACGAGCAGTACTTC.

This chain's CDR3 is CASSILQGNYNEQFF. The CDR3 coding sequence is TGTGCCAGCAGTATCTTACAGGGAAATTACAATGAGCAGTTCTTC. This sequence joins TRBV28 and TRBJ2-1; D might be TRBD1 (6 bases). The CDR3 is made up of 15 amino acids. Germline CDR1 and CDR2: MDHEN and SYDVKM. The V gene lost 5 bases and the J gene lost 4 bases, with 15 bases spanning the gap.

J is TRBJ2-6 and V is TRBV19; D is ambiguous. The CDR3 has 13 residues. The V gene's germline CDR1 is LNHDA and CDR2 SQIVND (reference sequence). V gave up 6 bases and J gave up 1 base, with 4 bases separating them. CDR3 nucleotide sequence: TGTGCCAGTAGGCCGTCTGGGGCCAACGTCCTGACTTTC. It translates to CASRPSGANVLTF.

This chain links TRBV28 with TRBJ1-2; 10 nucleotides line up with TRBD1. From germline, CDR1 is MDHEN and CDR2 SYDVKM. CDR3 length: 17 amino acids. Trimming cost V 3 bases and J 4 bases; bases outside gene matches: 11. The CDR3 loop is CASSFDGDRGTGYGYTF. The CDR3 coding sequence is TGTGCCAGCAGTTTTGATGGGGACAGGGGAACTGGCTATGGCTACACCTTC.

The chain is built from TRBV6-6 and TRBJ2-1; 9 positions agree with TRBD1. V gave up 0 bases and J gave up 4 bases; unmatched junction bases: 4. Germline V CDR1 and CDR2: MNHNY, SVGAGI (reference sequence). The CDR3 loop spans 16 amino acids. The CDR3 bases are TGTGCCAGCAGTTACTCCTCCGGGACAGGGTACAATGAGCAGTTCTTC. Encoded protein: CASSYSSGTGYNEQFF.

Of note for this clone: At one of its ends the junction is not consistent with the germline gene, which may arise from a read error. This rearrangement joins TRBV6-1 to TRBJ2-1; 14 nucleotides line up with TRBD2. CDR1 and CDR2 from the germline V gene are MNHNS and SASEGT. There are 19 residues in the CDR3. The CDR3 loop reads CASGEIGLAGGFSYNEQFF. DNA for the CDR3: TGTGCCAGCGGTGAGATAGGACTAGCGGGAGGTTTCTCCTACAATGAGCAGTTCTTC.

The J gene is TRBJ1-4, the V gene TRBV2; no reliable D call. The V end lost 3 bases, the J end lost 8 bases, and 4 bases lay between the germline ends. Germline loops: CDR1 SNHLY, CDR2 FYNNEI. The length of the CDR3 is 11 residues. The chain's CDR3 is CASSELEKLFF. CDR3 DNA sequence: TGTGCCAGCAGTGAGCTCGAAAAACTGTTTTTT.

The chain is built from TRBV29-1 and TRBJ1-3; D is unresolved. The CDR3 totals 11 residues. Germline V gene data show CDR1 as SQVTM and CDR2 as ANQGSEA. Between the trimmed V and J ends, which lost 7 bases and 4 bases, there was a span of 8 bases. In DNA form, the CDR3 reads TGCAGCGCTCGGACCGGAAACACCATATATTTT. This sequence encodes CSARTGNTIYF.

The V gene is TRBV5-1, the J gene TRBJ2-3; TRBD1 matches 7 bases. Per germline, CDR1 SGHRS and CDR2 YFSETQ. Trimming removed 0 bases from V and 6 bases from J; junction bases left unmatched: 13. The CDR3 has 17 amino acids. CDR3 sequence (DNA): TGCGCCAGCAGCTTGGGGTTTCTAACAACAGGGGTGGATACGCAGTATTTT. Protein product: CASSLGFLTTGVDTQYF.

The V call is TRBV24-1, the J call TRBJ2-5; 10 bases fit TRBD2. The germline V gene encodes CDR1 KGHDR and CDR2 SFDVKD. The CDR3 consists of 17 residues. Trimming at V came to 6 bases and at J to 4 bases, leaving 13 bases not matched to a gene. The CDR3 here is CATSPGFLAGVSETQYF. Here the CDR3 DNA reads TGTGCCACCAGTCCGGGGTTTCTAGCGGGAGTTTCAGAGACCCAGTACTTC.

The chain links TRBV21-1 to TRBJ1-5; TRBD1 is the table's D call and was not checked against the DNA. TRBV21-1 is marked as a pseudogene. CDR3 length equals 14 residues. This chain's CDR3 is CASSATVSNQPQHF. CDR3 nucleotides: TGTGCCAGCAGCGCGACAGTTAGCAATCAGCCCCAGCATTTT.

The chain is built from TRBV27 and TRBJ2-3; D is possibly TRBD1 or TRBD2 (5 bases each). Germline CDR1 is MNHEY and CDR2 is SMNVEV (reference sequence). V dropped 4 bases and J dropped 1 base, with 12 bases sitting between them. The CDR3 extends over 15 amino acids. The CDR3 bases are TGTGCCAGCAGTTCCATTAGAGGGGGCACAGATACGCAGTATTTT. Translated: CASSSIRGGTDTQYF.

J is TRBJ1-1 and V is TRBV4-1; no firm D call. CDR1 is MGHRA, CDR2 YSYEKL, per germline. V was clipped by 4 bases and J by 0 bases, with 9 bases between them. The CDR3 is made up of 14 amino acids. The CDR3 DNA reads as TGCGCCAGCAGCCCTTCCCACTTGAACACTGAAGCTTTCTTT. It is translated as CASSPSHLNTEAFF.

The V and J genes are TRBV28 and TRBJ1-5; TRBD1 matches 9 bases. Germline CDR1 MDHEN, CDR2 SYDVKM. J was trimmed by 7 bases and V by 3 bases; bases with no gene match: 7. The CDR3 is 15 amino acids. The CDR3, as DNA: TGTGCCAGCAGTTTGGCCACAGGGGGCAGACAGCCCCAGCATTTT. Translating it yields CASSLATGGRQPQHF. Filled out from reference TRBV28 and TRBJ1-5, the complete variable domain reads DVKVTQSSRYLVKRTGEKVFLECVQDMDHENMFWYRQDPGLGLRLIYFSYDVKMKEKGDIPEGYSVSREKKERFSLILESASTNQTSMYLCASSLATGGRQPQHFGDGTRLSIL.

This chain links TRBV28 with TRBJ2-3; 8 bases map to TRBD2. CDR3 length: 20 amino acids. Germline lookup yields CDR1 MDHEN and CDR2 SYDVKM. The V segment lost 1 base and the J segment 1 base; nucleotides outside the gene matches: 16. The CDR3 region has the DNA TGTGCCAGCAGTTTATCGCTAGCGGGTCTTTCAAGGGAGGGCACAGATACGCAGTATTTT. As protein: CASSLSLAGLSREGTDTQYF.

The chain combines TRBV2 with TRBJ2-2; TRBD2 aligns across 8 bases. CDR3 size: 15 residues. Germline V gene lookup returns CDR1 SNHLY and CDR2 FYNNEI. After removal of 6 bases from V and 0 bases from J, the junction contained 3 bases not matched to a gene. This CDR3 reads CASRGLDPNTGELFF. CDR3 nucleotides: TGTGCCAGCAGGGGACTAGATCCGAACACCGGGGAGCTGTTTTTT.